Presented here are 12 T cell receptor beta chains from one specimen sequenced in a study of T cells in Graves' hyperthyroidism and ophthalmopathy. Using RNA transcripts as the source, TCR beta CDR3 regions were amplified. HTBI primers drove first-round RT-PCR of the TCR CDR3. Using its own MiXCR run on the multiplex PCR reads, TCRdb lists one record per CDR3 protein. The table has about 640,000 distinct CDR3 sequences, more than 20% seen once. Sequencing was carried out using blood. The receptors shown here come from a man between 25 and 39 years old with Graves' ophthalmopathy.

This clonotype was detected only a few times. The CDR3: CAISARAVEKLFF. The CDR3 bases are TGTGCCATCAGTGCCCGGGCGGTTGAAAAACTGTTTTTT. This chain links TRBV10-3 with TRBJ1-4; D not resolved. Trimming shortened V by 4 bases and J by 7 bases, and 10 bases separated the two germline ends. The V gene's germline CDR1 is ENHRY and CDR2 SYGVKD. This CDR3 contains 13 residues.

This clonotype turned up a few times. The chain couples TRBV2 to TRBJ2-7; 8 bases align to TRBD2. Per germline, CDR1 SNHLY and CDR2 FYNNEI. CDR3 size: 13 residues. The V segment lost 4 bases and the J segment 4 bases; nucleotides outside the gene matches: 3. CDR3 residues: CASSVAGFYEQYF. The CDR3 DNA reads TGTGCCAGCAGTGTAGCGGGATTTTACGAGCAGTACTTC.

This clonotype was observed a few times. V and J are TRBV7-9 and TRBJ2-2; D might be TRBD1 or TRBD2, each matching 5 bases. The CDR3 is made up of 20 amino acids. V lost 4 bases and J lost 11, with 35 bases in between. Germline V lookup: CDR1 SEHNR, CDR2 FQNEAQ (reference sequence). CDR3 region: CASSSYGHIRGERTPVELFF. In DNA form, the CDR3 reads TGTGCCAGCAGCTCATATGGGCATATACGGGGCGAACGAACACCGGTAGAGCTGTTTTTT.

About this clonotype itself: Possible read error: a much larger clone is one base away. CDR3 coding DNA: TGCGCCAGCCAACGGAACGATGAGCAGTTCTTC. It encodes CASQRNDEQFF. The chain uses TRBV5-1 and TRBJ2-1; no definite D call. The germline gives CDR1 SGHRS, CDR2 YFSETQ. CDR3 length: 11 residues. Trimming left V 7 bases short and J 8 bases short, with 10 bases between.

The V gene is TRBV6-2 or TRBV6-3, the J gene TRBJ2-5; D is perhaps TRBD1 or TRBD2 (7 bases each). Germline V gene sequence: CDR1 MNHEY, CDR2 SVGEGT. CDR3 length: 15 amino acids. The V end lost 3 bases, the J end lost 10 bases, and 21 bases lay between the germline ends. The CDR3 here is CASSYGGDSYGNQYF. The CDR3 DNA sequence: TGTGCCAGCAGTTATGGGGGGGACAGCTACGGGAACCAGTACTTC.

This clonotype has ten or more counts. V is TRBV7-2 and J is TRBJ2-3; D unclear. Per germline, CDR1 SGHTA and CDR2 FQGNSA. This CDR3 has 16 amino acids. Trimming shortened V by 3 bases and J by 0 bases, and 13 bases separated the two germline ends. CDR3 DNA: TGTGCCAGCAGCTTTACGGTTTTCCCTAGCACAGATACGCAGTATTTT. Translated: CASSFTVFPSTDTQYF.

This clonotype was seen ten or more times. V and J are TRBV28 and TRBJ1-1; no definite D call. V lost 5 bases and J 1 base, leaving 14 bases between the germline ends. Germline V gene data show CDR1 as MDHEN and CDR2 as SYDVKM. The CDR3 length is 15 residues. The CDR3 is CASSPPRGSNTEAFF. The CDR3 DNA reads TGTGCCAGCAGTCCTCCCCGGGGATCGAACACTGAAGCTTTCTTT.

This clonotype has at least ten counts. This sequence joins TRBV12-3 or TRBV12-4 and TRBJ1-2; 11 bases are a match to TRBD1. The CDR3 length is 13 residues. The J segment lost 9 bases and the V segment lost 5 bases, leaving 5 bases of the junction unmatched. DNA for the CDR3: TGTGCCAGCAGTGGACAGGGGGCCCTCCGCTACACCTTC. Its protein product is CASSGQGALRYTF.

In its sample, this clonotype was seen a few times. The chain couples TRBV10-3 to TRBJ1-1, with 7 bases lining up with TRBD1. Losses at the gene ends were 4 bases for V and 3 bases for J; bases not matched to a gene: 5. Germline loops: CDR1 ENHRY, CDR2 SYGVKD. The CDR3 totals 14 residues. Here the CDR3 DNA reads TGTGCCATCAGTGCAGGGACAGACTACACTGAAGCTTTCTTT. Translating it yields CAISAGTDYTEAFF.

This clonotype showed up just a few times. The CDR3 protein is CASSHGTGATGELFF. In nucleotides, the CDR3 is TGTGCCAGCAGCCACGGGACAGGGGCCACCGGGGAGCTGTTTTTT. The chain links TRBV4-2 to TRBJ2-2; 10 bases align to TRBD1. V shed 3 bases and J 4 bases; nucleotides not matched to a gene: 2. This CDR3 spans 15 amino acids. Per germline, CDR1 LGHNA and CDR2 YNFKEQ.

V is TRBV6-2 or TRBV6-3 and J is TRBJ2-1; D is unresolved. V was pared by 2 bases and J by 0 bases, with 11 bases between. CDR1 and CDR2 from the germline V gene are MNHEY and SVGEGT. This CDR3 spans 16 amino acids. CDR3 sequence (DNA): TGTGCCAGCAGTTACAACTATCTCCCCTCCTACAATGAGCAGTTCTTC. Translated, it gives CASSYNYLPSYNEQFF.

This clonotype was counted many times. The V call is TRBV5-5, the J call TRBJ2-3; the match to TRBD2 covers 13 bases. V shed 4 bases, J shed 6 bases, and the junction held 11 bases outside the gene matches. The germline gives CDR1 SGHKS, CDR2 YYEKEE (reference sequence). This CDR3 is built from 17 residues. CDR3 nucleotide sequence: TGTGCCAGCAGCCCTCCGTTACTAGCGGGAGGGCCGGATACGCAGTATTTT. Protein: CASSPPLLAGGPDTQYF.